Below are 13 T cell receptor beta chains sequenced from a single sample in a study of blood T cell repertoires in COVID-19. Generated by immunoSEQ multiplex PCR, the TCRdb table keeps only in-frame clones and is missing some. Of 9,500 to 11,000 clones in the sample, roughly nine tenths were seen once. The specimen was peripheral blood. All receptors come from a human donor in a cohort sampled during active COVID-19.

CDR3 in amino acids: CASSRPGSVDEKLFF. The CDR3, as DNA: TGTGCCAGCAGCCGCCCCGGCAGCGTTGATGAAAAACTGTTTTTT. The chain couples TRBV2 to TRBJ1-4; D remains ambiguous. The CDR3 runs 15 residues. The germline CDR1 and CDR2 sequences are SNHLY and FYNNEI. Trimming pared 6 bases from V and 6 bases from J, leaving 17 bases between. Looking up the rest from reference TRBV2 and TRBJ1-4 gives the full variable domain: EPEVTQTPSHQVTQMGQEVILRCVPISNHLYFYWYRQILGQKVEFLVSFYNNEISEKSEIFDDQFSVERPDGSNFTLKIRSTKLEDSAMYFCASSRPGSVDEKLFFGSGTQLSVL.

This clone appeared a single time. The chain carries TRBV4-1 and TRBJ2-3; 7 bases match TRBD2. The trim removed 0 bases at V and 5 bases at J, leaving 14 bases unmatched. The CDR3 is made up of 18 amino acids. CDR1 is MGHRA and CDR2 is YSYEKL in the germline V gene. The CDR3 DNA follows: TGCGCCAGCAGCCAAGAACGTGGGGGGGTGTCAGGTCGAGATACGCAGTATTTT. Translation gives CASSQERGGVSGRDTQYF.

The chain links TRBV2 to TRBJ1-4, with TRBD1 matching over 7 bases. CDR3 length: 14 amino acids. Trimming cost V 5 bases and J 3 bases; bases outside gene matches: 3. Germline lookup yields CDR1 SNHLY and CDR2 FYNNEI. For the CDR3, the DNA is TGTGCCAGCAGTACCGGGACAGCTAATGAAAAACTGTTTTTT. It translates to CASSTGTANEKLFF. The full variable domain, completed using reference TRBV2 and TRBJ1-4, is EPEVTQTPSHQVTQMGQEVILRCVPISNHLYFYWYRQILGQKVEFLVSFYNNEISEKSEIFDDQFSVERPDGSNFTLKIRSTKLEDSAMYFCASSTGTANEKLFFGSGTQLSVL.

The chain carries TRBV6-1 and TRBJ2-7, with D possibly being TRBD2 (5 bases). The CDR3 totals 15 residues. The ends were cut back, 2 bases at V and 7 bases at J, with 18 bases in the middle. CDR1 MNHNS and CDR2 SASEGT come from the germline V gene. This CDR3 reads CASSEMASPLREQYF. CDR3 DNA sequence: TGTGCCAGCAGTGAAATGGCTAGCCCACTTAGGGAGCAGTACTTC.

The rearrangement uses TRBV5-8 and TRBJ2-5; 7 bases are a match to TRBD2. This CDR3 is built from 15 residues. Unmatched junction bases numbered 10, after V lost 5 bases and J lost 3 bases. Germline V gene sequence: CDR1 SGHTS, CDR2 YDEGEE. This CDR3 reads CASRRLRGVEETQYF. CDR3 DNA: TGTGCCAGCAGACGTCTCCGGGGGGTTGAAGAGACCCAGTACTTC.

The chain couples TRBV28 to TRBJ1-5; D uncertain. The germline V gene has CDR1 MDHEN and CDR2 SYDVKM. The CDR3 has 12 residues. Trimming removed 7 bases at V and 5 bases at J, with 9 bases between. DNA of the CDR3: TGTGCCAGCAAGTACGGAGATCAGCCCCAGCATTTT. Translating gives CASKYGDQPQHF.

The V gene is TRBV30, the J gene TRBJ1-2, with 10 positions matching TRBD1. The CDR3 consists of 14 residues. Trimming at V came to 3 bases and at J to 7 bases, leaving 8 bases not matched to a gene. Germline assignment: CDR1 GTSNPN and CDR2 SVGIG (reference sequence). Here the CDR3 DNA reads TGTGCCTGGAGGTTGACAGGGGGCGCGGGTGGCTACACCTTC. Amino acids: CAWRLTGGAGGYTF. Full variable domain (rest looked up from reference TRBV30 and TRBJ1-2): SQTIHQWPATLVQPVGSPLSLECTVEGTSNPNLYWYRQAAGRGLQLLFYSVGIGQISSEVPQNLSASRPQDRQFILSSKKLLLSDSGFYLCAWRLTGGAGGYTFGSGTRLTVV.

The rearrangement joins TRBV19 to TRBJ1-5; no definite D call. This CDR3 is built from 13 residues. The V and J ends lost 8 bases and 0 bases respectively, with 8 bases between them. CDR1 and CDR2 from the germline V gene are LNHDA and SQIVND (reference sequence). CDR3: CASGHYSNQPQHF. The CDR3 DNA follows: TGTGCCAGTGGCCATTATAGCAATCAGCCCCAGCATTTT.

The V call is TRBV10-3, the J call TRBJ1-4, with D maybe TRBD1 (5 bases). Germline lookup yields CDR1 ENHRY and CDR2 SYGVKD. Trimming shortened V by 6 bases and J by 4 bases, and 18 bases separated the two germline ends. The CDR3 consists of 16 residues. The CDR3 spells CAISGTPAGSNEKLFF. The CDR3 DNA follows: TGTGCCATCAGCGGGACCCCCGCCGGGAGTAATGAAAAACTGTTTTTT.

The chain is built from TRBV27 and TRBJ2-3; D perhaps matches TRBD2 (6 bases). Germline CDR1 reads MNHEY; CDR2 reads SMNVEV (reference sequence). The CDR3 loop spans 15 amino acids. V lost 2 bases, J lost 11 bases, and 20 bases lay in between. The CDR3 is CASSLRLVGRAEQYF. CDR3 sequence (DNA): TGTGCCAGCAGTTTACGACTAGTAGGGCGGGCCGAGCAGTATTTT.

The chain employs TRBV20-1 and TRBJ1-1; no clear D gene. The germline V and J ends were trimmed by 7 bases and 1 base, with 4 bases remaining between them. The CDR3 has 10 residues. In germline, CDR1 is DFQATT, CDR2 SNEGSKA (reference sequence). CDR3 in DNA: TGCAGTGGAGAGAACACTGAAGCTTTCTTT. Its protein product is CSGENTEAFF.

This clone was recorded only once. The chain joins TRBV6-2 or TRBV6-3 to TRBJ2-1; 10 bases agree with TRBD2. V lost 0 bases and J lost 6; bases outside the gene matches: 2. There are 15 residues in the CDR3. The germline gives CDR1 MNHEY, CDR2 SVGEGT. The CDR3 coding sequence is TGTGCCAGCAGTTACTCGAGCGGGGGGGCCAATGAGCAGTTCTTC. Translated: CASSYSSGGANEQFF.

The genes are TRBV6-5 and TRBJ1-1; a weak D match, TRBD1 (6 bases). This CDR3 region has 13 residues. Germline CDR1 is MNHEY and CDR2 is SVGAGI. V shed 4 bases and J shed 1 base, with 7 bases lying between them. CDR3 in amino acids: CASSWDTNTEAFF. The CDR3 DNA is TGTGCCAGCAGTTGGGACACGAACACTGAAGCTTTCTTT.